There are many counts of the clone carrying this TCR beta chain. The source of the sample is a study of T cells in Graves' hyperthyroidism and ophthalmopathy. RNA transcripts yielded amplified TCR beta CDR3 regions. HTBI primers drove first-round RT-PCR of the TCR CDR3. Using its own MiXCR run on the multiplex PCR reads, TCRdb lists one record per CDR3 protein. The table shows about 740,000 distinct CDR3 sequences, with 14% occurring only once. The sequence was obtained from a woman aged 18 to 35 with Graves' hyperthyroidism. Sequenced input: blood.

The CDR3 bases are TGCAGTGCTAGAGATGGGGCGGGAGTAACCTACGAGCAGTACTTC. Its protein product is CSARDGAGVTYEQYF. The V gene is TRBV20-1, the J gene TRBJ2-7; 7 nucleotides line up with TRBD2. The CDR3 length is 15 residues. Germline lookup yields CDR1 DFQATT and CDR2 SNEGSKA (reference sequence). Trimming at V came to 0 bases and at J to 2 bases, leaving 7 bases not matched to a gene.